The 5 T cell receptor beta chains in this list originate from one sample, sequenced in a study of control samples from healthy donors and cancer patients. TCRdb keeps only in-frame clones here, not all; method: immunoSEQ multiplex PCR. The sample includes 150,000 to 200,000 clones, approximately 92% of them seen just once. Sequencing was performed on blood. These TCRs come from a young man in good health.

The chain employs TRBV4-1 and TRBJ1-5; 8 bases match TRBD1. The trim removed 2 bases at V and 5 bases at J, leaving 8 bases unmatched. From germline, CDR1 is MGHRA and CDR2 YSYEKL. The CDR3 runs to 16 residues. CDR3 loop: CASSQQGTGQDQPQHF. CDR3 bases: TGCGCCAGCAGCCAACAAGGTACGGGACAGGATCAGCCCCAGCATTTT.

The sample holds one count of this clone. The chain couples TRBV7-3 to TRBJ1-2, with 7 nucleotides matching TRBD1. J lost 3 bases, V lost 8 bases, and 12 bases had no gene match. The CDR3 extends over 15 amino acids. CDR1 SGHTA and CDR2 FQGTGA come from the germline V gene. In DNA, the CDR3 is TGTGCCAGCCCTCCTGGCCCGGGACAGCACTATGGCTACACCTTC. Translated: CASPPGPGQHYGYTF.

There are a few counts of this clone. This sequence joins TRBV7-3 and TRBJ1-5; 10 nucleotides agree with TRBD1. The germline V gene encodes CDR1 SGHTA and CDR2 FQGTGA. V trimming: 4 bases; J trimming: 9 bases; junction bases outside the gene matches: 9. The CDR3 contains 15 residues. This CDR3 reads CASSSGQGPPGPQHF. CDR3 DNA sequence: TGTGCCAGCAGCTCGGGACAGGGGCCGCCCGGGCCCCAGCATTTT.

The rearrangement links TRBV6-5 to TRBJ2-5, with D possibly being TRBD1 (6 bases). CDR3 length equals 14 residues. The germline gives CDR1 MNHEY, CDR2 SVGAGI. With 6 bases removed from V and 2 bases from J, the gap between germline ends came to 13 bases. CDR3 nucleotides: TGTGCCAGCAGGGGGGTTGGACAGCAAGAGACCCAGTACTTC. Residues: CASRGVGQQETQYF.

V is TRBV28 and J is TRBJ2-1; TRBD1 matches 10 bases. V was clipped by 6 bases and J by 8 bases; unmatched bases: 4. Per the germline V gene, CDR1 is MDHEN and CDR2 is SYDVKM. The CDR3 runs 13 residues. The CDR3 spells CASRGQGWDEQFF. CDR3 in DNA: TGTGCCAGCAGGGGACAGGGGTGGGATGAGCAGTTCTTC.